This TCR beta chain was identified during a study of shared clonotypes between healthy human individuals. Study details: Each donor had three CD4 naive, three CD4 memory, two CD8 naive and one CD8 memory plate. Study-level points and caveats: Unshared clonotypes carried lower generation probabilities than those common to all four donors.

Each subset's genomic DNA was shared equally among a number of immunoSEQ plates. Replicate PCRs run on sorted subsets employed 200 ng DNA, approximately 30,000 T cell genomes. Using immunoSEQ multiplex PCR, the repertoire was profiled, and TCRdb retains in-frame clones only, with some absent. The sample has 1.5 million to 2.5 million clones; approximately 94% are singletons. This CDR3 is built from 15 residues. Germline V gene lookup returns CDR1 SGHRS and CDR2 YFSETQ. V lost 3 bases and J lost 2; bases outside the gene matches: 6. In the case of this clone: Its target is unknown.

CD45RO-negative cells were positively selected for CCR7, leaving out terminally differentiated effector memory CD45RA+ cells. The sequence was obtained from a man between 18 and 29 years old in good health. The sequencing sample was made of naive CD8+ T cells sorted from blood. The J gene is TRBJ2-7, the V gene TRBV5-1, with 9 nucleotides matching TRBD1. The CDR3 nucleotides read TGCGCCAGCAGCTACCCGGGACAGGGAACCTACGAGCAGTACTTC. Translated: CASSYPGQGTYEQYF.